This T cell receptor beta chain was retrieved from a study of CD8+CD57+ T cells in acquired aplastic anemia. Study at large: DNA per sorted CD4+ or CD8+ sample ranged about 0.18 to 30 ug, averaging roughly 3.5 ug. Study outcomes and limitations: A set of about 30 CD8+ CDR3 sequences was shared between patients and controls, and these sequences appeared highly expressed in patients.

Patients chosen for sequencing had shown CD8+CD57+ cell expansion by flow cytometry. The diagnosis in all patients was severe acquired aplastic anemia. All patients were therapy-naive when blood was sampled. This clonotype was counted at least ten times. Its antigen remains unknown. The CDR3 is 14 residues long. V lost 0 bases and J lost 2; bases outside the gene matches: 2. CDR1 is SGDLS, CDR2 YYNGEE, per germline. Using genomic DNA as the template, TCR beta VDJ and CDR3 profiling was carried out. TCRdb fed the reads into MiXCR, producing one record per CDR3 protein. The sample lists about 180,000 distinct CDR3 sequences; roughly 48% were seen once.

The receptor comes from a human donor with aplastic anemia. The chain links TRBV9 to TRBJ2-7; 7 nucleotides agree with TRBD2. Sequences were obtained from sorted CD4+, CD8+, or CD8+CD57+ T cells (not recorded which) from PBMCs. CDR3 in DNA: TGTGCCAGCAGCGTAGGGGGGAGGGCCTACGAGCAGTACTTC. This translates into CASSVGGRAYEQYF. Drawing the rest from reference TRBV9 and TRBJ2-7, the complete variable domain is DSGVTQTPKHLITATGQRVTLRCSPRSGDLSVYWYQQSLDQGLQFLIQYYNGEERAKGNILERFSAQQFPDLHSELNLSSLELGDSALYFCASSVGGRAYEQYFGPGTRLTVT.